The 25 T cell receptor beta chains in this list originate from one sample, sequenced in a study of cytomegalovirus exposure and HLA in healthy donors. Use of 60 Vbeta and 13 Jbeta primers characterized the PCR. The assay was immunoSEQ multiplex PCR, and TCRdb's table has in-frame clones only and misses some. The data hold 90,000 to 120,000 clones, with 82% observed a single time. Sample: PBMCs. The receptors here all came from a young man in good health and CMV-seropositive.

V is TRBV27 and J is TRBJ2-5; D unclear. Between the trimmed V and J ends, which lost 4 bases and 5 bases, there was a span of 11 bases. The CDR3 spans 13 residues. In germline, CDR1 is MNHEY, CDR2 SMNVEV (reference sequence). CDR3 nucleotides: TGTGCCAGCAGTTCCCTTAGCCAGGAGACCCAGTACTTC. Its translation is CASSSLSQETQYF.

The CDR3 nucleotides are TGTGCCAGCAGGCCCGGGGGGGGGTTAAATGAGCAGTTCTTC. Protein: CASRPGGGLNEQFF. The chain carries TRBV6-5 and TRBJ2-1, with TRBD2 matching 8 bases. Trimming cost V 6 bases and J 7 bases; bases outside gene matches: 8. The germline gives CDR1 MNHEY, CDR2 SVGAGI. The CDR3 is 14 amino acids.

This clone was seen just once. The rearrangement links TRBV6-5 to TRBJ2-1; 8 positions match TRBD1. The CDR3 spans 15 residues. CDR1 MNHEY and CDR2 SVGAGI come from the germline V gene. With V trimmed by 6 bases and J by 6 bases, 10 bases remained unmatched. The chain's CDR3 is CASSYIRTGSNEQFF. The CDR3 coding sequence is TGTGCCAGCAGCTATATCCGGACAGGGAGCAATGAGCAGTTCTTC.

The rearrangement joins TRBV5-5 to TRBJ1-1; the D is unclear. The V gene lost 0 bases and the J gene lost 0 bases, with 15 bases spanning the gap. The CDR3 has 17 residues. The germline gives CDR1 SGHKS, CDR2 YYEKEE (reference sequence). CDR3 sequence reads: CASSLGSPRGLNTEAFF. CDR3 DNA: TGTGCCAGCAGCTTGGGATCCCCTCGAGGGTTGAACACTGAAGCTTTCTTT.

This clone was counted between two and nine times. The J gene is TRBJ2-7, the V gene TRBV19; perhaps TRBD2 as D (5 bases). With 9 bases removed from V and 3 bases from J, the gap between germline ends came to 24 bases. CDR1 and CDR2 (germline): LNHDA, SQIVND (reference sequence). The CDR3 spans 16 residues. Here the CDR3 reads CASKANQGGEGYEQYF. The CDR3, as DNA: TGTGCCAGCAAAGCGAATCAAGGTGGAGAGGGCTACGAGCAGTACTTC.

The rearrangement links TRBV5-1 to TRBJ2-7; TRBD1 matches at 10 bases. The CDR3 runs 14 residues. In germline, CDR1 is SGHRS, CDR2 YFSETQ. Trimming at V came to 4 bases and at J to 4 bases, leaving 5 bases not matched to a gene. CDR3 nucleotide sequence: TGCGCCAGCAGCAGGACAGGGGGTGCATACGAGCAGTACTTC. Translated, it gives CASSRTGGAYEQYF. Together with reference TRBV5-1 and TRBJ2-7, the CDR3 gives the full variable domain: KAGVTQTPRYLIKTRGQQVTLSCSPISGHRSVSWYQQTPGQGLQFLFEYFSETQRNKGNFPGRFSGRQFSNSRSEMNVSTLELGDSALYLCASSRTGGAYEQYFGPGTRLTVT.

The rearrangement joins TRBV7-9 to TRBJ1-1; maybe TRBD1 (5 bases). Germline values: CDR1 SEHNR, CDR2 FQNEAQ (reference sequence). The CDR3 length is 15 residues. V lost 8 bases to trimming and J lost 6 bases, with 22 bases between them. The CDR3 sequence: CASRSRQNKEAEAFF. DNA for the CDR3: TGTGCCAGCCGCTCGAGACAGAATAAAGAGGCTGAAGCTTTCTTT.

This clone was observed a handful of times. CDR3 residues: CASSGLAGVTGELFF. The DNA for the CDR3 is TGTGCCAGCAGCGGCCTAGCGGGGGTAACCGGGGAGCTGTTTTTT. The rearrangement links TRBV7-3 to TRBJ2-2; TRBD2 matches at 10 bases. J gave up 5 bases and V 5 bases, and 5 bases lay outside the gene matches. Germline CDR1 and CDR2: SGHTA and FQGTGA. The CDR3 is 15 residues long.

This clone was seen only once. The rearrangement links TRBV7-8 to TRBJ2-7; 7 positions agree with TRBD2. The CDR3 consists of 15 residues. The J segment lost 7 bases and the V segment lost 2 bases, leaving 11 bases of the junction unmatched. CDR1 is SGHVS, CDR2 FQNEAQ, per germline. The CDR3 sequence is CASSLSPGGLLEQYF. The CDR3 DNA reads TGTGCCAGCAGCTTATCCCCGGGGGGTTTATTAGAGCAGTACTTC.

The chain combines TRBV2 with TRBJ1-4, with 7 positions matching TRBD1. Germline loops: CDR1 SNHLY, CDR2 FYNNEI. The CDR3 sequence is 13 residues long. V was pared by 7 bases and J by 8 bases, with 7 bases of the junction left unmatched. The CDR3 spells CASKGQVGEKLFF. In DNA, the CDR3 is TGTGCCAGCAAAGGACAGGTCGGCGAAAAACTGTTTTTT.

The CDR3 region is CASSDRGQGEYQPQHF. The CDR3 region has the DNA TGCGCCAGCAGCGACCGGGGACAGGGAGAATATCAGCCCCAGCATTTT. The chain joins TRBV10-2 to TRBJ1-5; TRBD1 matches 9 bases. CDR3 size: 16 residues. Per the germline V gene, CDR1 is WSHSY and CDR2 is SAAADI. V lost 6 bases to trimming and J lost 5 bases; unmatched junction nucleotides: 11.

To note about this clone: One end of the junction varies from germline; a read error may be responsible. CDR3 coding DNA: TGTTCCAGCAGCTCCCCTGGCCTGGGCGGGCAGCCCCAGCATTTT. Residues: CSSSSPGLGGQPQHF. The chain recombines TRBV7-9 with TRBJ1-5; D uncertain. This CDR3 region has 15 residues. Germline V gene lookup returns CDR1 SEHNR and CDR2 FQNEAQ (reference sequence).

The chain uses TRBV5-1 and TRBJ1-3; 8 bases agree with TRBD1. Germline CDR1 is SGHRS and CDR2 is YFSETQ. This CDR3 spans 17 amino acids. The V and J ends lost 3 bases and 0 bases, in that order; junction bases with no gene match: 8. Here the CDR3 DNA reads TGCGCCAGCAGCTCCGCCGGACAGGGTACCTCTGGAAACACCATATATTTT. Amino acid sequence: CASSSAGQGTSGNTIYF.

The chain combines TRBV19 with TRBJ2-3, with TRBD2 matching 13 bases. The CDR3 loop spans 17 amino acids. The junction had 10 bases not matched to a gene; V was cut back by 6 bases and J by 4 bases. From germline, CDR1 is LNHDA and CDR2 SQIVND (reference sequence). Here the CDR3 reads CASRGGSLAGGPDTQYF. The CDR3, as DNA: TGTGCCAGTAGAGGAGGCTCACTAGCGGGGGGGCCAGATACGCAGTATTTT.

V gene TRBV6-5 combines with J gene TRBJ1-6; D call uncertain. This CDR3 comprises 13 residues. In germline, CDR1 is MNHEY, CDR2 SVGAGI. Trimming took 6 bases from V and 6 from J, leaving 9 bases between them. In DNA form, the CDR3 reads TGTGCCAGCAGATTCAGGATTAATTCACCCCTCCACTTT. Amino acid sequence: CASRFRINSPLHF.

This chain connects TRBV5-1 to TRBJ1-5; TRBD1 is a possible D gene (6 bases). Deletions cut 0 bases from V and 0 bases from J, with 10 bases between. In germline, CDR1 is SGHRS, CDR2 YFSETQ. This CDR3 is built from 16 residues. The CDR3 sequence: CASSLDGQYSNQPQHF. The DNA for the CDR3 is TGCGCCAGCAGCTTGGACGGACAGTATAGCAATCAGCCCCAGCATTTT.

The J gene is TRBJ1-3, the V gene TRBV6-5; tentatively, D is TRBD1 (6 bases). In germline, CDR1 is MNHEY, CDR2 SVGAGI. The CDR3 loop spans 15 amino acids. Trimming stripped 6 bases from V and 0 bases from J, with 12 bases between. Written as DNA, the CDR3 is TGTGCCAGCAGCCTAAGGGGGAGCTCTGGAAACACCATATATTTT. This codes for CASSLRGSSGNTIYF.

CDR3 DNA: TGTGCCAGTAGGAGGGCCACTGGGGCCAACGTCCTGACTTTC. Encoded protein: CASRRATGANVLTF. The chain links TRBV19 to TRBJ2-6; possible D gene TRBD2, 5 bases. V was cut by 6 bases and J by 2 bases, with 8 bases left in between. The CDR3 length is 14 residues. Germline V gene lookup returns CDR1 LNHDA and CDR2 SQIVND (reference sequence).

The chain has TRBV19 and TRBJ2-2, with 16 bases identical to TRBD2. Germline CDR1 reads LNHDA; CDR2 reads SQIVND (reference sequence). V shed 8 bases and J 4 bases; nucleotides not matched to a gene: 4. CDR3 length equals 16 residues. The CDR3 is CASGTSGGDRTGELFF. DNA for the CDR3: TGTGCCAGTGGGACTAGCGGGGGGGATCGCACCGGGGAGCTGTTTTTT.

The J gene is TRBJ1-5, the V gene TRBV4-2, with D maybe TRBD1 (6 bases). V lost 5 bases and J 0 bases, leaving 23 bases between the germline ends. The length of the CDR3 is 19 residues. From germline, CDR1 is LGHNA and CDR2 YNFKEQ. CDR3 protein: CASSWTDRDTTSSNQPQHF. In nucleotides, the CDR3 is TGTGCCAGCAGCTGGACAGACCGGGACACTACTTCTAGCAATCAGCCCCAGCATTTT.

This chain uses TRBV6-6 with TRBJ1-4; D is uncertain. With 3 bases removed from V and 7 bases from J, the gap between germline ends came to 15 bases. Germline assignment: CDR1 MNHNY and CDR2 SVGAGI (reference sequence). The CDR3 totals 15 residues. The chain's CDR3 is CASSYSEGRVEKLFF. In DNA, the CDR3 is TGTGCCAGCAGTTATTCCGAGGGTAGGGTTGAAAAACTGTTTTTT.

This chain links TRBV6-6 with TRBJ1-5; no firm D call. Germline assignment: CDR1 MNHNY and CDR2 SVGAGI (reference sequence). The CDR3 has 15 amino acids. V was cut by 6 bases and J by 1 base, with 13 bases left in between. The CDR3 coding sequence is TGTGCCAGCAGCGATGGACCGGGGAGCAATCAGCCCCAGCATTTT. It specifies CASSDGPGSNQPQHF.

This clone has a handful of counts. The CDR3 reads CASRTGQGVGEAFF. Written as DNA, the CDR3 is TGTGCCAGCAGGACAGGACAGGGGGTCGGTGAAGCTTTCTTT. The chain is built from TRBV27 and TRBJ1-1, with 10 positions matching TRBD1. The CDR3 consists of 14 residues. Germline values: CDR1 MNHEY, CDR2 SMNVEV (reference sequence). V dropped 6 bases and J dropped 7; count of bases not matched to a gene: 8.

The gene calls are TRBV30 and TRBJ1-6, with TRBD1 matching over 12 bases. The germline gives CDR1 GTSNPN, CDR2 SVGIG (reference sequence). The V gene end was trimmed by 4 bases and the J gene end by 9 bases; junction bases not matched to a gene: 13. This CDR3 has 17 amino acids. The CDR3 DNA follows: TGTGCCTGGACTAACCCCGGGGACAGGGGGCGTATTTCACCCCTCCACTTT. As protein: CAWTNPGDRGRISPLHF.

The CDR3 here is CASSETRGLGEKLFF. The CDR3 DNA follows: TGTGCCAGCAGTGAAACCAGGGGGTTAGGCGAAAAACTGTTTTTT. This sequence joins TRBV25-1 and TRBJ1-4; 7 bases are shared with TRBD1. Trimming took 2 bases from V and 8 from J; bases not matched to a gene: 8. The CDR3 length is 15 residues. Germline V gene sequence: CDR1 MGHDK, CDR2 SYGVNS.